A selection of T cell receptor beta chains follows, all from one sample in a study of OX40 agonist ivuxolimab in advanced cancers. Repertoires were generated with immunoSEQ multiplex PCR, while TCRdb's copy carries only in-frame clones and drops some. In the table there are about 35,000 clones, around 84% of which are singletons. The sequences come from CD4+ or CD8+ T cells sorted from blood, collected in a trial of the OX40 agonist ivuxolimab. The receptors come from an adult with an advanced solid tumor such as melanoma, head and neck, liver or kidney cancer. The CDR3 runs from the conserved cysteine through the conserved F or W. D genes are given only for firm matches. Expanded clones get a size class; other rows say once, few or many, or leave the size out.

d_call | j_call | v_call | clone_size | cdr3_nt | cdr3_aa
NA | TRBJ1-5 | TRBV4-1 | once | TGCGCCAGCAGCCAGGACCCCGCCGTAGGGATCCAGCCCCAGCATTTT | CASSQDPAVGIQPQHF
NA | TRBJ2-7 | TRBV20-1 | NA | TGCAGTGCCGGGGGAATGAACGAGCAGTACTTC | CSAGGMNEQYF
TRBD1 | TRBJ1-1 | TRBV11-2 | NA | TGTGCCAGCAGCCGGGGCAACAGGGGGAGCTTTGTTTCGGCTTTCTTT | CASSRGNRGSFVSAFF
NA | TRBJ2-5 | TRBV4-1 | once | TGCGCCAGCAGCCGAGGACAGACGGGTTTGGGAGAGACCCAGTACTTC | CASSRGQTGLGETQYF
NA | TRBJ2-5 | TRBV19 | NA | TGTGCCAGTAGTATTTCAGGCCGCGAGACCCAGTACTTC | CASSISGRETQYF
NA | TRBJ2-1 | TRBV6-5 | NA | TGTGCCAGCAGCCTAGCGCGGCCCTGGGATGAGCAGTTCTTC | CASSLARPWDEQFF
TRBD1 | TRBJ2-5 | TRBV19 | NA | TGTGCCAGCAGGGACAGGGGCGTGGGGGAGACCCAGTACTTC | CASRDRGVGETQYF
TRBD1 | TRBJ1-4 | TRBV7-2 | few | TGTGCCAGCAGCAGGACAGGGACTAGGGAAAAACTGTTTTTT | CASSRTGTREKLFF
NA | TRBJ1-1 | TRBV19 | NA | TGTGCCAGTAGTATAGTTGGGGGGAGCCTGAACACTGAAGCTTTCTTT | CASSIVGGSLNTEAFF
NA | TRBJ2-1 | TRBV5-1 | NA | TGCGCCAGCAGCTTGGAAGCAGCGAGCTCCTACAATGAGCAGTTCTTC | CASSLEAASSYNEQFF
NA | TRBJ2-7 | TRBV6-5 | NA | TGTGCCAGCAACCAATTCCGGTACGAGCAGTACTTC | CASNQFRYEQYF
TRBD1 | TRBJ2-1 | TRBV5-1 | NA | TGCGCCAGCAGCGTGACAGGGTCCAATGAGCAGTTCTTC | CASSVTGSNEQFF
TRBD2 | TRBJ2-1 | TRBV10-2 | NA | TGCGCCAGCAGCGAATCCGGGACTAGCGGGGTACCCCGGTTCTTC | CASSESGTSGVPRFF
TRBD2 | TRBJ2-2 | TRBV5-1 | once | TGCGCCAGCAGCCTCTCTACTAGCGGCTCTTCGGTCGGGGAGCTGTTTTTT | CASSLSTSGSSVGELFF
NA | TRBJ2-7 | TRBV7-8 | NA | TGTGCCAGCAGCTTAGAGGCAGGTTCCTACGAGCAGTACTTC | CASSLEAGSYEQYF
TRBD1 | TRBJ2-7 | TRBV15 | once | TGTGCCACCAGCAGAGATGCCGGACAGGGGGCGAAGGAGCAGTACTTC | CATSRDAGQGAKEQYF
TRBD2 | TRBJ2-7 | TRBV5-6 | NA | TGTGCCAGCGAACTAGCGGGAGGGGACTCCTACGAGCAGTACTTC | CASELAGGDSYEQYF
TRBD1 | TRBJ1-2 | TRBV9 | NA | TGTGCCAGCAGCCAGGACAGGGATGCTGGCTACACCTTC | CASSQDRDAGYTF
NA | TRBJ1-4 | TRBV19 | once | TGTGCCAGTAGTATGATTTGGACAGTCGGGGAAAAACTGTTTTTT | CASSMIWTVGEKLFF
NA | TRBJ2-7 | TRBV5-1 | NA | TGCGCCAGCAGCTTCCTCCGGGACGTCTCCTACGAGCAGTACTTC | CASSFLRDVSYEQYF
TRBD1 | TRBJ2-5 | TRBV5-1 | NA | TGCGCCAGCAGCTTTGATACAGGGGGCGTCGTTCAAGAGACCCAGTACTTC | CASSFDTGGVVQETQYF
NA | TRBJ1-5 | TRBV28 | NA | TGTGCCAGCAGTTTAAGCTGGGATAGCAATCAGCCCCAGCATTTT | CASSLSWDSNQPQHF
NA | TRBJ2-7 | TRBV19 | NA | TGTGCCAGTAGTATAGTAGGGGGAAGCTCCTACGAGCAGTACTTC | CASSIVGGSSYEQYF
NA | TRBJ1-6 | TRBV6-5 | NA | TGTGCCAGCAGTTATAGGAGTTCACCCCTCCACTTT | CASSYRSSPLHF
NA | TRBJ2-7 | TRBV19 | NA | TGTGCCAGTAGTGGGGTTTCACCAACCTACGAGCAGTACTTC | CASSGVSPTYEQYF
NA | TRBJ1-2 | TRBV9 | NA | TGTGCCAGCAGCGTAGGTTCAGGGGCAAGAGAGAAAAACTATGGCTACACCTTC | CASSVGSGAREKNYGYTF
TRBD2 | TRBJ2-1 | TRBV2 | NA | TGTGCCAGCAGTACCCTAGCGGGGGGTAGTGGGGAGCAGTTCTTC | CASSTLAGGSGEQFF
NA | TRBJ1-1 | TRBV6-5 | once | TGTGCAATCTGGTTCCGCACTGAAGCTTTCTTT | CAIWFRTEAFF
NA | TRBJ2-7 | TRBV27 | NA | TGTGCCAGCACACTAAAACTGCGCTCCTACGAGCAGTACTTC | CASTLKLRSYEQYF
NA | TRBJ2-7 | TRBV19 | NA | TGTGCCAGTAGTAGATCATATAGCTCCTACGAGCAGTACTTC | CASSRSYSSYEQYF
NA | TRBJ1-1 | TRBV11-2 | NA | TGTGCCAGCAGCCGCATCCATCTAGGCGCTGGAGCTTTCTTT | CASSRIHLGAGAFF
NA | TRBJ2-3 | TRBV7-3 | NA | TGTGCCAGCAGCGAAAGTAAAGATACGCAGTATTTT | CASSESKDTQYF
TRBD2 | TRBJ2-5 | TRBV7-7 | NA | TGTGCTAGCAGCTTGGGACTAGCGGGTCAAGAGACCCAGTACTTC | CASSLGLAGQETQYF
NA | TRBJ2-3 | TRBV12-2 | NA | TGTGCAAGTCGCTTAGGGGGAAGGACGGTGAGGGCAGATACGCAGTATTTT | CASRLGGRTVRADTQYF
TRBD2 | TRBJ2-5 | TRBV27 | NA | TGTGCCAGCAGTCCGCGGGGAGGGTTCCAAGAGACCCAGTACTTC | CASSPRGGFQETQYF
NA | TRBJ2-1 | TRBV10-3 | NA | TGTGCGATCCGCGGCGGGTTAAACGATGAGCAGTTCTTC | CAIRGGLNDEQFF
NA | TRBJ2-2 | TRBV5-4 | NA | TGTGCCAGCAGCTGGGAGCGGATGAACACCGGGGAGCTGTTTTTT | CASSWERMNTGELFF
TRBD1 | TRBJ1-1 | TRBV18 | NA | TGTGCCAGCTCAGCGGACAGGGGAACGACTGAAGCTTTCTTT | CASSADRGTTEAFF
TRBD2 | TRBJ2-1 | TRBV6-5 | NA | TGTGCCAGCAGTTATAGCGGGGGATACAATGAGCAGTTCTTC | CASSYSGGYNEQFF
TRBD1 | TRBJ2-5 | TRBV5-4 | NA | TGTGCCAGCAGTTCCACTACAGGGGGCGGCCAAGAGACCCAGTACTTC | CASSSTTGGGQETQYF